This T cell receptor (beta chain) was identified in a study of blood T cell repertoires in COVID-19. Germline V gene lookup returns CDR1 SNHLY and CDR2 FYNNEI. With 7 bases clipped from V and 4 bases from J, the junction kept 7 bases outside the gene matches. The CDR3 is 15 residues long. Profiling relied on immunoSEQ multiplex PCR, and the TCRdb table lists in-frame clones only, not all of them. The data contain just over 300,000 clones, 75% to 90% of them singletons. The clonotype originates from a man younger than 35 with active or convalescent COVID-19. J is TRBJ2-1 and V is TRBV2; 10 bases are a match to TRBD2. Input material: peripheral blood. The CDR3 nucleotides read TGTGCCAGCAAGGTTGCTAGCGGGGGTTACAATGAGCAGTTCTTC. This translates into CASKVASGGYNEQFF.